The 28 T cell receptor beta chains below were found in one sample sequenced in a study of blood T cell repertoires in COVID-19. Profiling relied on immunoSEQ multiplex PCR, and the TCRdb table lists in-frame clones only, not all of them. The sample includes fewer than 250,000 clones, about nine tenths of them seen just once. The sequenced material came from peripheral blood. The source is a man aged 50-59 years with COVID-19, enrolled during active disease.

The chain couples TRBV6-5 to TRBJ1-5; TRBD1 matches at 7 bases. Germline trimming cut 7 bases from V and 3 bases from J; bases unmatched to any gene: 6. The CDR3 extends over 14 amino acids. Germline loops: CDR1 MNHEY, CDR2 SVGAGI. The CDR3 coding sequence is TGTGCCAGCACCTCACAGGGGAACAATCAGCCCCAGCATTTT. This gives the protein CASTSQGNNQPQHF.

The J gene is TRBJ2-1, the V gene TRBV18; the D gene is possibly TRBD1 (5 bases). Trimming stripped 5 bases from V and 0 bases from J, with 14 bases between. Per the germline V gene, CDR1 is KGHSH and CDR2 is LQKENI. CDR3 length: 16 amino acids. Here the CDR3 DNA reads TGTGCCAGCTCATTACAGGTCAGAAGCTCCTACAATGAGCAGTTCTTC. Protein sequence: CASSLQVRSSYNEQFF.

This clone was detected only once. The chain links TRBV18 to TRBJ2-1; no firm D call. V was shortened by 3 bases and J by 8 bases, with 8 bases between the two germline ends. This CDR3 contains 12 residues. Germline CDR1 and CDR2: KGHSH and LQKENI. In nucleotides, the CDR3 is TGTGCCAGCTCACCGTTGAGCGATGAGCAGTTCTTC. Translating it yields CASSPLSDEQFF.

The V and J genes are TRBV21-1 and TRBJ2-2; no DNA check was done on the table's D call, TRBD2. TRBV21-1 is classified as a pseudogene. The CDR3 loop spans 16 amino acids. The CDR3 bases are TGTGCCAGCAGCAAAGTCGGGACTCCGAACACCGGGGAGCTGTTTTTT. It codes for CASSKVGTPNTGELFF.

This clone was detected a few times. This chain links TRBV7-9 with TRBJ2-7, with 8 bases lining up with TRBD1. CDR1 is SEHNR and CDR2 is FQNEAQ in the germline V gene (reference sequence). This CDR3 comprises 16 residues. Germline trimming cut 5 bases from V and 0 bases from J; bases unmatched to any gene: 9. The CDR3 DNA reads TGTGCCAGCAGCCCCCGGACAGGGCTAAGCTCCTACGAGCAGTACTTC. Its protein is CASSPRTGLSSYEQYF.

The chain uses TRBV6-6 and TRBJ1-2; the D is unclear. There are 14 residues in the CDR3. Germline V gene data show CDR1 as MNHNY and CDR2 as SVGAGI (reference sequence). V was clipped by 4 bases and J by 5 bases, with 14 bases between them. This CDR3 reads CASSSIRLEYGYTF. CDR3 coding DNA: TGTGCCAGCAGTTCAATCCGTCTGGAGTATGGCTACACCTTC.

V is TRBV3-1 (or the pseudogene TRBV3-2) and J is TRBJ2-7; 9 bases map to TRBD1. CDR1 LGHDT and CDR2 YNNKEL come from the germline V gene (reference sequence). This CDR3 contains 16 residues. Losses at the gene ends were 4 bases for V and 4 bases for J; bases not matched to a gene: 11. CDR3: CASSRGGTGRGYEQYF. In nucleotides, the CDR3 is TGTGCCAGCAGCCGGGGGGGGACAGGGCGAGGGTACGAGCAGTACTTC.

The chain has TRBV10-3 and TRBJ2-5; TRBD1 might be the D (6 bases). V lost 11 bases to trimming and J lost 1 base, with 14 bases between them. This CDR3 contains 13 residues. Germline V CDR1 and CDR2: ENHRY, SYGVKD. The CDR3 is CAARTAPQETQYF. In DNA form, the CDR3 reads TGTGCCGCACGGACAGCACCCCAAGAGACCCAGTACTTC.

The chain joins TRBV7-9 to TRBJ2-1, with D possibly TRBD2 on 6 matching bases. Trimming took 6 bases from V and 6 from J, leaving 15 bases between them. Germline-derived CDR1 and CDR2 are SEHNR and FQNEAQ (reference sequence). CDR3 length: 14 residues. The chain's CDR3 is CASRTGVIVNEQFF. The CDR3 DNA follows: TGTGCCAGCAGGACGGGGGTAATCGTCAATGAGCAGTTCTTC.

This clone is deemed medium-sized (0.01 to 0.1%). The chain carries TRBV10-3 and TRBJ1-1; the D gene is possibly TRBD1 (6 bases). Between the trimmed V and J ends, which lost 4 bases and 1 base, there was a span of 16 bases. The CDR3 runs 16 residues. Germline CDR1 reads ENHRY; CDR2 reads SYGVKD. CDR3 sequence: CAISVIAGARNTEAFF. CDR3 coding DNA: TGTGCCATCAGTGTTATAGCAGGGGCCCGGAACACTGAAGCTTTCTTT.

The rearrangement joins TRBV10-1 to TRBJ2-1; TRBD2 matches at 13 bases. V trimming: 6 bases; J trimming: 5 bases; junction bases outside the gene matches: 7. The CDR3 runs 16 residues. Germline V CDR1 and CDR2: WNHNN, SYGVQD (reference sequence). Here the CDR3 reads CASRRRGLAGDNEQFF. In nucleotides, the CDR3 is TGCGCCAGCAGGAGAAGAGGACTAGCGGGAGACAATGAGCAGTTCTTC.

V usage is TRBV19 and J usage is TRBJ1-2, with D perhaps TRBD1 (5 bases). The CDR3 has 13 residues. The germline V gene encodes CDR1 LNHDA and CDR2 SQIVND (reference sequence). V was pared by 4 bases and J by 4 bases, with 10 bases between. In DNA form, the CDR3 reads TGTGCCAGTAGTACCGACAGAACCTATGGCTACACCTTC. The encoded protein is CASSTDRTYGYTF.

The chain couples TRBV3-1 (or the pseudogene TRBV3-2) to TRBJ2-2; TRBD2 aligns across 8 bases. The germline CDR1 and CDR2 sequences are LGHDT and YNNKEL (reference sequence). After removal of 1 base from V and 0 bases from J, the junction contained 7 bases not matched to a gene. The CDR3 runs 18 residues. The CDR3 DNA reads TGTGCCAGCAGCCAAGTATCCAGCGGGGGCGCGAACACCGGGGAGCTGTTTTTT. The encoded protein is CASSQVSSGGANTGELFF.

The J gene is TRBJ2-1, the V gene TRBV3-1 (or the pseudogene TRBV3-2); D is perhaps TRBD2 (6 bases). The CDR3 has 14 amino acids. V lost 7 bases and J lost 4, with 14 bases in between. Germline CDR1 and CDR2: LGHDT and YNNKEL (reference sequence). CDR3 protein: CASTIGTRYNEQFF. CDR3 in DNA: TGTGCCAGCACCATCGGGACTCGATACAATGAGCAGTTCTTC.

The chain employs TRBV6-1 and TRBJ2-7, with D possibly TRBD2 on 5 matching bases. V lost 1 base to trimming and J lost 2 bases, with 21 bases between them. This CDR3 is 18 amino acids long. Per germline, CDR1 MNHNS and CDR2 SASEGT. In DNA form, the CDR3 reads TGTGCCAGCAGTGAAGGGGAGATTGGACCGACGACGACCTACGAGCAGTACTTC. It codes for CASSEGEIGPTTTYEQYF.

V and J are TRBV7-8 and TRBJ2-2, with 7 bases aligning to TRBD1. CDR1 is SGHVS and CDR2 is FQNEAQ in the germline V gene. The CDR3 consists of 15 residues. V lost 3 bases to trimming and J lost 2 bases; unmatched junction nucleotides: 3. CDR3 sequence: CASSFGTVNTGELFF. The CDR3 bases are TGTGCCAGCAGCTTCGGGACAGTAAACACCGGGGAGCTGTTTTTT.

This chain connects TRBV28 to TRBJ1-1, with a possible D match to TRBD1 (5 bases). The germline V gene has CDR1 MDHEN and CDR2 SYDVKM. CDR3 size: 17 residues. Trimming left V 4 bases short and J 0 bases short, with 18 bases between. CDR3 bases: TGTGCCAGCAGTTCTATGGGCAGGGCCAGAGTGAACACTGAAGCTTTCTTT. Its translation is CASSSMGRARVNTEAFF.

The rearrangement joins TRBV9 to TRBJ2-7; 9 bases fit TRBD1. Germline CDR1 is SGDLS and CDR2 is YYNGEE. This CDR3 is built from 15 residues. V lost 0 bases, J lost 3 bases, and 4 bases stayed unmatched. The CDR3, as DNA: TGTGCCAGCAGCGTAGCCGGGACAGGGATCTACGAGCAGTACTTC. It is translated as CASSVAGTGIYEQYF.

This rearrangement joins TRBV6-5 to TRBJ1-1, with 7 bases identical to TRBD1. Losses at the gene ends were 6 bases for V and 3 bases for J; bases not matched to a gene: 4. Germline-derived CDR1 and CDR2 are MNHEY and SVGAGI. The CDR3 spans 13 residues. The CDR3 DNA is TGTGCCAGCAGACTAACAGGGGACACTGAAGCTTTCTTT. This encodes CASRLTGDTEAFF.

The chain carries TRBV27 and TRBJ2-3, with D possibly being TRBD1 (5 bases). The CDR3 is 14 residues long. The V gene lost 10 bases and the J gene lost 5 bases, with 19 bases spanning the gap. The V gene's germline CDR1 is MNHEY and CDR2 SMNVEV (reference sequence). DNA for the CDR3: TGTGCCATCCGCGTCCCAGGGCCGGGAGATACGCAGTATTTT. It codes for CAIRVPGPGDTQYF.

J is TRBJ2-1 and V is TRBV7-8; 7 nucleotides match TRBD2. Germline V CDR1 and CDR2: SGHVS, FQNEAQ. The CDR3 covers 15 residues. V was clipped by 5 bases and J by 8 bases; unmatched bases: 12. The chain's CDR3 is CASSLRDYAVDEQFF. The DNA for the CDR3 is TGTGCCAGCAGCCTCCGGGACTACGCGGTCGATGAGCAGTTCTTC.

V usage is TRBV19 and J usage is TRBJ1-4, with 8 nucleotides matching TRBD1. The CDR3 extends over 17 amino acids. Germline loops: CDR1 LNHDA, CDR2 SQIVND (reference sequence). After removal of 5 bases from V and 2 bases from J, the junction contained 10 bases not matched to a gene. CDR3 region: CASSPGQGFSTNEKLFF. The DNA for the CDR3 is TGTGCCAGTAGTCCCGGACAGGGTTTTTCTACTAATGAAAAACTGTTTTTT.

The V gene is TRBV5-5, the J gene TRBJ1-1; tentative D call: TRBD1 (5 bases). This CDR3 comprises 13 residues. Germline V gives CDR1 SGHKS, CDR2 YYEKEE (reference sequence). V lost 8 bases to trimming and J lost 3 bases, with 14 bases between them. CDR3 protein: CASAAGRDTEAFF. The CDR3 region has the DNA TGTGCCAGTGCGGCGGGACGGGACACTGAAGCTTTCTTT.

The V call is TRBV18, the J call TRBJ2-1; the match to TRBD1 covers 10 bases. V lost 2 bases to trimming and J lost 3 bases; unmatched junction nucleotides: 7. The CDR3 sequence is 17 residues long. CDR1 is KGHSH and CDR2 is LQKENI in the germline V gene. The CDR3 spells CASSPAIGQGDYNEQFF. For the CDR3, the DNA is TGTGCCAGCTCACCAGCGATTGGACAGGGGGACTACAATGAGCAGTTCTTC. Full variable domain (missing parts from reference TRBV18 and TRBJ2-1): NAGVMQNPRHLVRRRGQEARLRCSPMKGHSHVYWYRQLPEEGLKFMVYLQKENIIDESGMPKERFSAEFPKEGPSILRIQQVVRGDSAAYFCASSPAIGQGDYNEQFFGPGTRLTVL.

This clone has just one count. The rearrangement uses TRBV3-1 (or the pseudogene TRBV3-2) and TRBJ2-3; TRBD2 is a possible D gene (5 bases). Trimming stripped 4 bases from V and 0 bases from J, with 11 bases between. The CDR3 sequence is 15 residues long. Looked up from germline, CDR1 is LGHDT and CDR2 is YNNKEL (reference sequence). CDR3 sequence reads: CASSPDFSSTDTQYF. The DNA for the CDR3 is TGTGCCAGCAGCCCGGACTTCTCTAGCACAGATACGCAGTATTTT.

The chain links TRBV5-5 to TRBJ1-3; D is undetermined. Germline loops: CDR1 SGHKS, CDR2 YYEKEE (reference sequence). Trimming shortened V by 2 bases and J by 0 bases, and 9 bases separated the two germline ends. The CDR3 is 15 residues long. CDR3 DNA sequence: TGTGCCAGCAGCTTTAGGAGAGACTCTGGAAACACCATATATTTT. The encoded protein is CASSFRRDSGNTIYF. Using reference TRBV5-5 and TRBJ1-3 for the parts outside the CDR3, the full variable domain is DAGVTQSPTHLIKTRGQQVTLRCSPISGHKSVSWYQQVLGQGPQFIFQYYEKEERGRGNFPDRFSARQFPNYSSELNVNALLLGDSALYLCASSFRRDSGNTIYFGEGSWLTVV.

V is TRBV6-5 and J is TRBJ2-7; 8 nucleotides line up with TRBD2. Germline values: CDR1 MNHEY, CDR2 SVGAGI. This CDR3 spans 14 amino acids. V trimming: 6 bases; J trimming: 3 bases; junction bases outside the gene matches: 7. This chain's CDR3 is CASSKSGSSYEQYF. CDR3 DNA: TGTGCCAGCAGCAAGAGCGGGAGCAGCTACGAGCAGTACTTC.

This rearrangement joins TRBV18 to TRBJ2-7; no clear D gene. The ends were cut back, 6 bases at V and 1 base at J, with 16 bases in the middle. The CDR3 covers 15 residues. Germline CDR1 is KGHSH and CDR2 is LQKENI. The CDR3 sequence is CASSPGVYSSYEQYF. The CDR3 DNA is TGTGCCAGCTCCCCTGGTGTGTACAGTTCCTACGAGCAGTACTTC. The whole variable domain, remainder taken from reference TRBV18 and TRBJ2-7, is NAGVMQNPRHLVRRRGQEARLRCSPMKGHSHVYWYRQLPEEGLKFMVYLQKENIIDESGMPKERFSAEFPKEGPSILRIQQVVRGDSAAYFCASSPGVYSSYEQYFGPGTRLTVT.